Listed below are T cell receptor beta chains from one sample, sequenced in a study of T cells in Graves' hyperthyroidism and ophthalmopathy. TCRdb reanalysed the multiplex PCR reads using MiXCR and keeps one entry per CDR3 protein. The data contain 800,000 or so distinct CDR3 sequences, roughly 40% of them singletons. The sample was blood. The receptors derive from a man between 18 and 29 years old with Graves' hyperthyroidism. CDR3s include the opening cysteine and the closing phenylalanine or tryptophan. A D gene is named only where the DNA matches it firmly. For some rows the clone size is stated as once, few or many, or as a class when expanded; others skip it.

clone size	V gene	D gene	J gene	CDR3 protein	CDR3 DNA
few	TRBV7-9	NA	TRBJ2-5	CASSLGWKNQETQYF	TGTGCCAGCAGCTTAGGGTGGAAAAACCAAGAGACCCAGTACTTC
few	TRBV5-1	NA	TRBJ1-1	CASSKGHQNTEAFF	TGCGCCAGCAGCAAGGGACATCAAAACACTGAAGCTTTCTTT
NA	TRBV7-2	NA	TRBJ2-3	CASSSETRTDTQYF	TGTGCCAGCAGCTCGGAGACTAGAACAGATACGCAGTATTTT
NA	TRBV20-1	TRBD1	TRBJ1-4	CSARSLTGGHEKLFF	TGCAGTGCTAGATCCTTGACAGGGGGTCATGAAAAACTGTTTTTT
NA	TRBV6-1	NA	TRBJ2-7	CASSQKDGPTYEQYF	TGTGCCAGCAGCCAAAAGGACGGCCCAACCTACGAGCAGTACTTC
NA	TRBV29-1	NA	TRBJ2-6	CSVEGQANVLTF	TGCAGCGTTGAAGGACAGGCCAACGTCCTGACTTTC
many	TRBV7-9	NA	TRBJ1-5	CASSNGGNQPQHF	TGTGCCAGCAGCAACGGCGGGAATCAGCCCCAGCATTTT
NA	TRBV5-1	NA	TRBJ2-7	CASSSQRQELGEGQYF	TGCGCCAGCAGCTCGCAAAGGCAGGAGCTCGGTGAAGGGCAGTACTTC
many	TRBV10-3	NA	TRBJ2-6	CAISENAGANVLTF	TGTGCCATCAGTGAGAATGCCGGGGCCAACGTCCTGACTTTC
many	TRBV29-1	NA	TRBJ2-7	CSVEYEAYEQYF	TGCAGCGTTGAGTATGAGGCTTACGAGCAGTACTTC
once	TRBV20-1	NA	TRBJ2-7	CSARSGTAYEQYF	TGCAGTGCTAGAAGCGGGACAGCGTACGAGCAGTACTTC
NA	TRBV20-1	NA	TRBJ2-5	CSAIPWDTQETQYF	TGCAGTGCAATACCATGGGACACCCAAGAGACCCAGTACTTC
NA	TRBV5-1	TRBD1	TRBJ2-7	CASSLGTGNSEQYF	TGCGCCAGTAGCTTAGGGACAGGGAATTCCGAGCAGTACTTC
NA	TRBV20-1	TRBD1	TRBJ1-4	CSAKHRGVEKLFF	TGCAGTGCTAAACACAGGGGGGTGGAAAAACTGTTTTTT
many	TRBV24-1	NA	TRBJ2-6	CATSDLELGGRASSGANVLTF	TGTGCCACCAGTGATTTGGAACTTGGGGGCAGGGCCAGCTCTGGGGCCAACGTCCTGACTTTC
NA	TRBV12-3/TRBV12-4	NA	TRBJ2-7	CASSLPGDRSYEQYF	TGTGCCAGCAGTTTACCAGGGGACCGGTCCTACGAGCAGTACTTC
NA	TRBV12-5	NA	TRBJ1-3	CASANTAGGNTIYF	TGTGCTAGTGCCAATACAGCGGGCGGAAACACCATATATTTT
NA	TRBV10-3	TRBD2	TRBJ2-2	CASPRLAGGPGELFF	TGTGCCAGCCCCCGGCTAGCGGGAGGGCCCGGGGAGCTGTTTTTT
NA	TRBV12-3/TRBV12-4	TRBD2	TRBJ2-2	CASSPRASGEGSTGELFF	TGTGCCAGCAGCCCTCGGGCTAGCGGGGAAGGGAGCACCGGGGAGCTGTTTTTT
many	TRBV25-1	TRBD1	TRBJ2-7	CASSDGQGVYEQYF	TGTGCCAGCAGTGATGGACAGGGGGTCTACGAGCAGTACTTC
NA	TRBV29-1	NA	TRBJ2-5	CSVELARQETQYF	TGCAGCGTTGAACTAGCGAGACAAGAGACCCAGTACTTC
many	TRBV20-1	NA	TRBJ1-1	CSARPRREDTEAFF	TGCAGTGCTAGACCACGTAGGGAGGACACTGAAGCTTTCTTT
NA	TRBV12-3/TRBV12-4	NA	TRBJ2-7	CASSPRTSPSYEQYF	TGTGCCAGCAGTCCCCGGACCTCCCCTTCCTACGAGCAGTACTTC
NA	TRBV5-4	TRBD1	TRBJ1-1	CASSFVGTGGNTEAFF	TGTGCCAGCAGCTTTGTTGGGACAGGGGGGAACACTGAAGCTTTCTTT
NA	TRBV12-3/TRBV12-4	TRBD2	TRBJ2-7	CASSRGGPGEQYF	TGTGCCAGTTCCCGGGGGGGTCCGGGCGAGCAGTACTTC
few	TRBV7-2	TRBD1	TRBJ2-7	CASSTRDRDSYEQYF	TGTGCCAGCAGCACCCGGGACAGGGACTCCTACGAGCAGTACTTC
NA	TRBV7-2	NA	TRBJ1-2	CASSLKGGYGYTF	TGTGCCAGCAGCTTAAAGGGCGGCTATGGCTACACCTTC
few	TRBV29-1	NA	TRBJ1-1	CSACSGLNTEAFF	TGCAGCGCTTGCTCAGGGTTGAACACTGAAGCTTTCTTT
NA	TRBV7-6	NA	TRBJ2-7	CASSLSGLPFEQYF	TGTGCCAGCAGCTTGTCGGGACTCCCCTTCGAGCAGTACTTC
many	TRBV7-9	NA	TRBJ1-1	CASSLILTNTEAFF	TGTGCCAGCAGCTTAATACTCACGAACACTGAAGCTTTCTTT
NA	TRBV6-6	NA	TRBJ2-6	CASSWANVLTF	TGTGCCAGCAGTTGGGCCAACGTCCTGACTTTC
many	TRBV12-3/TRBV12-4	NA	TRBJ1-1	CASSLYLNTEAFF	TGTGCCAGCAGTCTCTATCTGAACACTGAAGCTTTCTTT
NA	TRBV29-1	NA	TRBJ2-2	CSPGDSNTGELFF	TGCAGCCCCGGAGACTCGAACACCGGGGAGCTGTTTTTT
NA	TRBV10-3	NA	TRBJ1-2	CAIPIQGANYGYTF	TGTGCCATCCCCATACAGGGAGCTAACTATGGCTACACCTTC
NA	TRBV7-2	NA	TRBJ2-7	CASSFRANRRYEQYF	TGTGCCAGCAGCTTCCGGGCTAATCGAAGGTACGAGCAGTACTTC
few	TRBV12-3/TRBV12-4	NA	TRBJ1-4	CASSPLNRNEKLFF	TGTGCCAGCAGCCCTCTTAACAGGAATGAAAAACTGTTTTTT
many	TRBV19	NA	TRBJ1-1	CASLAGGVEAFF	TGTGCCAGTCTGGCAGGAGGTGTTGAAGCTTTCTTT
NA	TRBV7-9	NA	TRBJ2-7	CASSAAAGGFSGAEQYF	TGTGCCAGCAGCGCCGCGGCAGGGGGGTTTTCCGGCGCCGAGCAGTACTTC
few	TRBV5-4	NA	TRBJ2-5	CASSLDGRDQETQYF	TGTGCCAGCAGCTTGGATGGCAGGGACCAAGAGACCCAGTACTTC
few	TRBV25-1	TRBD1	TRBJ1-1	CASTRQGVNTEAFF	TGTGCCAGCACACGACAGGGGGTTAACACTGAAGCTTTCTTT
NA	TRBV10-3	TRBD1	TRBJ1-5	CATRPGQGEINQPQHF	TGTGCCACCAGACCAGGACAGGGGGAAATCAATCAGCCCCAGCATTTT
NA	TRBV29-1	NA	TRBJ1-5	CSVDGGRQETQHF	TGCAGCGTTGATGGAGGGCGCCAAGAGACCCAGCATTTT
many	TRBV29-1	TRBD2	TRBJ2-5	CSASSGRNQETQYF	TGCAGCGCATCTAGCGGGAGGAACCAAGAGACCCAGTACTTC
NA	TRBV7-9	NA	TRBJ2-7	CASSLGGGGGYEQHF	TGTGCCAGCAGCTTAGGGGGGGGGGGCGGCTACGAGCAGCACTTC
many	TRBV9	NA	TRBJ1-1	CASSPSWGRDEAFF	TGTGCCAGCAGCCCTAGTTGGGGCAGGGATGAAGCTTTCTTT
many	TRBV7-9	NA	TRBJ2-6	CASSPPGANVLTF	TGTGCCAGCAGTCCCCCTGGGGCCAACGTCCTGACTTTC
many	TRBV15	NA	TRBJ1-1	CATSPRPMAEAFF	TGTGCCACCAGCCCACGTCCGATGGCTGAAGCTTTCTTT
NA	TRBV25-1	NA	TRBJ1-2	CASSQDLLGATGYTF	TGTGCCAGCAGCCAAGATCTCCTAGGGGCTACTGGCTACACCTTC
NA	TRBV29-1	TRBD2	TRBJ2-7	CSLQRDSGQYF	TGCAGCTTACAGCGGGACTCGGGGCAGTACTTC
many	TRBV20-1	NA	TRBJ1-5	CSARDISNQPQHF	TGCAGTGCTAGGGACATAAGCAATCAGCCCCAGCATTTT
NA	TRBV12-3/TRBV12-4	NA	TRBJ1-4	CASSSLGEEKLFF	TGTGCCAGCAGTTCCCTCGGGGAGGAAAAACTGTTTTTT
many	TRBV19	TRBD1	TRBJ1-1	CASSIDREGAFF	TGTGCCAGTAGTATTGACAGGGAGGGCGCTTTCTTT
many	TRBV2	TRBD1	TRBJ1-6	CASRSWTGVSPLHF	TGTGCCAGCAGGAGCTGGACAGGGGTTTCACCCCTCCACTTT
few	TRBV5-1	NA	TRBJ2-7	CASTHEGGSHDAYF	TGCGCCAGCACCCATGAGGGGGGGTCCCACGATGCGTACTTC
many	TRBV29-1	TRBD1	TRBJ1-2	CSARPRDRGENYGYTF	TGCAGCGCTCGGCCCCGGGACAGGGGCGAGAACTATGGCTACACCTTC